This TCR beta chain is from a study of T-cell reconstitution after alpha-beta-depleted transplantation in children. The CDR3 loop spans 17 amino acids. Unmatched junction bases numbered 11, after V lost 4 bases and J lost 1 base. From germline, CDR1 is MNHEY and CDR2 SVGEGT. The table lists this clonotype with a few counts. For TCRbeta, the library was prepared with unique molecular identifiers. TCRdb used MiXCR to reprocess the PCR reads, holding one entry per CDR3 protein. The data hold about 610,000 distinct CDR3 sequences, with roughly a tenth observed a single time. The genes are TRBV6-2 or TRBV6-3 and TRBJ2-7, with TRBD1 identical over 9 bases. This TCR came from a human donor who donated a stem cell graft to a child with acute myeloid leukemia. The material was PBMCs from the stem cell graft donor, obtained from the stem cell graft. This chain's CDR3 is CASSWDSRTGESYEQYF. The CDR3 DNA follows: TGTGCCAGCAGTTGGGACAGTAGGACAGGGGAGTCCTACGAGCAGTACTTC.